This T cell receptor beta chain stems from a study of T-cell memory formation after mild COVID-19. Study-level results: CD8+ contracting clones occupied EMRA, while CD4+ ones occupied mainly CM and EM. Whether day 37 second-wave clones are SARS-CoV-2-specific was not confirmed. From day 15 to 85, contracting clones were balanced between CD4 and CD8, whereas later expanders leaned toward CD4+.

In regard to this clonotype: Its antigen is not identified.

Trimming took 3 bases from V and 0 from J, leaving 10 bases between them. This CDR3 spans 15 amino acids. The germline V gene encodes CDR1 SNHLY and CDR2 FYNNEI. TCRdb itself ran the 5' RACE reads through MiXCR, one entry per CDR3 protein. The table records more than 250,000 distinct CDR3 sequences, more than 15% of them present only once. The sample taken for sequencing was PBMCs or a T cell subset sorted from them (not recorded which). The chain employs TRBV2 and TRBJ2-3; TRBD2 might be the D (6 bases). The receptor was isolated from a man younger than 35 who had mild COVID-19 (a few samples of this study predate the infection). Cell type and time point are not known. The CDR3 here is CASSDGGFSTDTQYF. DNA for the CDR3: TGTGCCAGCAGTGACGGGGGTTTTAGCACAGATACGCAGTATTTT.